Below, 22 T cell receptor beta chains from the same sample are listed, as sequenced in a study of blood T cell repertoires in COVID-19. The table came from immunoSEQ multiplex PCR; TCRdb's copy has only in-frame clones and leaves some out. This table holds 350,000 or so clones, approximately 89% found once. The sequenced material came from peripheral blood. Every receptor here comes from a woman aged 60-70 years with COVID-19, enrolled during active disease.

The chain carries TRBV3-1 (or the pseudogene TRBV3-2) and TRBJ1-6; tentatively, D is TRBD1 (5 bases). The CDR3 spans 15 residues. V was cut by 3 bases and J by 5 bases, with 11 bases left in between. The germline gives CDR1 LGHDT, CDR2 YNNKEL (reference sequence). As DNA, the CDR3 is TGTGCCAGCAGCCAGGGCAGGGCGGATAATTCACCCCTCCACTTT. The encoded protein is CASSQGRADNSPLHF.

This clone was detected only once. The V call is TRBV4-1, the J call TRBJ1-3, with 9 bases identical to TRBD1. The germline CDR1 and CDR2 sequences are MGHRA and YSYEKL. This CDR3 region has 17 residues. Trimming at V came to 0 bases and at J to 4 bases, leaving 7 bases not matched to a gene. In nucleotides, the CDR3 is TGCGCCAGCAGCCAAGATTGGGGGACAGGGTTCGGAAACACCATATATTTT. Protein product: CASSQDWGTGFGNTIYF.

The V and J genes are TRBV2 and TRBJ2-7, with 8 bases matching TRBD1. There are 13 residues in the CDR3. The J segment lost 7 bases and the V segment lost 6 bases, leaving 8 bases of the junction unmatched. CDR1 is SNHLY, CDR2 FYNNEI, per germline. CDR3 DNA sequence: TGTGCCAGCAGGCGCCAACAGGGGGGAGAGCAGTACTTC. Translated: CASRRQQGGEQYF.

J is TRBJ1-4 and V is TRBV2; 8 nucleotides align to TRBD1. Per germline, CDR1 SNHLY and CDR2 FYNNEI. J was trimmed by 2 bases and V by 6 bases; bases with no gene match: 14. The CDR3 loop spans 18 amino acids. The CDR3 is CASRGWTGSIGTNEKLFF. The CDR3 bases are TGTGCCAGCAGGGGCTGGACAGGGTCGATAGGCACTAATGAAAAACTGTTTTTT. Together with reference TRBV2 and TRBJ1-4, the CDR3 gives the full variable domain: EPEVTQTPSHQVTQMGQEVILRCVPISNHLYFYWYRQILGQKVEFLVSFYNNEISEKSEIFDDQFSVERPDGSNFTLKIRSTKLEDSAMYFCASRGWTGSIGTNEKLFFGSGTQLSVL.

The chain is built from TRBV19 and TRBJ1-5, with TRBD1 as a possible D gene (6 bases). CDR1 is LNHDA, CDR2 SQIVND, per germline (reference sequence). The CDR3 spans 16 residues. V shed 2 bases and J shed 1 base, with 12 bases lying between them. As DNA, the CDR3 is TGTGCCAGTAGTATATCAATCGACAGGAGCAATCAGCCCCAGCATTTT. It encodes CASSISIDRSNQPQHF. Using reference TRBV19 and TRBJ1-5 for the parts outside the CDR3, the full variable domain is DGGITQSPKYLFRKEGQNVTLSCEQNLNHDAMYWYRQDPGQGLRLIYYSQIVNDFQKGDIAEGYSVSREKKESFPLTVTSAQKNPTAFYLCASSISIDRSNQPQHFGDGTRLSIL.

This chain joins TRBV19 and TRBJ1-5; 8 bases fit TRBD1. The CDR3 runs 15 residues. CDR1 is LNHDA and CDR2 is SQIVND in the germline V gene (reference sequence). V lost 6 bases, J lost 4 bases, and 8 bases stayed unmatched. As DNA, the CDR3 is TGTGCCAGTAGGCAGGGACAGGTCGGGAATCAGCCCCAGCATTTT. Translation gives CASRQGQVGNQPQHF.

V usage is TRBV4-1 and J usage is TRBJ2-7; perhaps TRBD2 as D (6 bases). V was pared by 5 bases and J by 3 bases, with 23 bases between. The CDR3 is made up of 17 amino acids. CDR1 is MGHRA, CDR2 YSYEKL, per germline. The CDR3 DNA sequence: TGCGCCAGCAGCGGAGCTCCGGGACTCAGTAATATCTACGAGCAGTACTTC. This gives the protein CASSGAPGLSNIYEQYF.

V usage is TRBV7-2 and J usage is TRBJ2-2; no reliable D call. The germline V gene has CDR1 SGHTA and CDR2 FQGNSA. With 6 bases removed from V and 5 bases from J, the gap between germline ends came to 10 bases. This CDR3 region has 13 residues. The CDR3 bases are TGTGCCAGCAGGGCCTCCTGGACCGGGGAGCTGTTTTTT. Its translation: CASRASWTGELFF.

This clone was seen more than once but under ten times. The V gene is TRBV4-1, the J gene TRBJ2-1; 9 nucleotides align to TRBD2. The CDR3 runs to 16 residues. The germline V gene encodes CDR1 MGHRA and CDR2 YSYEKL. Trimming cost V 0 bases and J 8 bases; bases outside gene matches: 8. CDR3 DNA: TGCGCCAGCAGCCAAGAACCCGGCGGGGGGGACCATGAGCAGTTCTTC. Protein sequence: CASSQEPGGGDHEQFF.

CDR3 protein: CASRDRAGTEAFF. The CDR3 DNA reads TGCGCCAGCCGGGACAGGGCTGGCACTGAAGCTTTCTTT. The chain employs TRBV10-1 and TRBJ1-1; 9 bases are a match to TRBD1. This CDR3 contains 13 residues. V shed 8 bases, J shed 4 bases, and the junction held 5 bases outside the gene matches. In germline, CDR1 is WNHNN, CDR2 SYGVQD (reference sequence).

This chain links TRBV24-1 with TRBJ2-7; D perhaps matches TRBD2 (5 bases). Germline assignment: CDR1 KGHDR and CDR2 SFDVKD. The length of the CDR3 is 13 residues. V was shortened by 5 bases and J by 4 bases, with 11 bases between the two germline ends. The CDR3 coding sequence is TGTGCCACCAGTGGGGAGCGACCTTACGAGCAGTACTTC. Its protein is CATSGERPYEQYF.

The chain carries TRBV21-1 and TRBJ2-5; the table's D call, TRBD2, has no DNA check behind it. TRBV21-1 is flagged as a pseudogene. The CDR3 has 19 amino acids. Here the CDR3 reads CASSKRGLAGGPAGETQYF. The CDR3 nucleotides are TGTGCCAGCAGCAAGAGGGGACTAGCGGGGGGACCCGCCGGAGAGACCCAGTACTTC.

This clone appeared a single time. The chain employs TRBV5-8 and TRBJ1-5; 7 bases map to TRBD1. Germline trimming cut 4 bases from V and 2 bases from J; bases unmatched to any gene: 6. Germline lookup yields CDR1 SGHTS and CDR2 YDEGEE. CDR3 size: 15 residues. CDR3 nucleotides: TGTGCCAGCAGCCGTTGGACAGGCGGCAATCAGCCCCAGCATTTT. Translating it yields CASSRWTGGNQPQHF.

This rearrangement joins TRBV7-9 to TRBJ2-7, with D possibly TRBD2 on 6 matching bases. This CDR3 has 16 residues. The V gene's germline CDR1 is SEHNR and CDR2 FQNEAQ (reference sequence). Trimming took 4 bases from V and 0 from J, leaving 16 bases between them. The CDR3 reads CASSSTGGENSYEQYF. DNA of the CDR3: TGTGCCAGCAGCTCCACTGGAGGGGAGAACTCCTACGAGCAGTACTTC.

This rearrangement joins TRBV19 to TRBJ1-5, with D possibly TRBD1 on 5 matching bases. V was clipped by 3 bases and J by 4 bases, with 13 bases between them. This CDR3 region has 15 residues. Germline assignment: CDR1 LNHDA and CDR2 SQIVND (reference sequence). In DNA form, the CDR3 reads TGTGCCAGTAGTATCTGGGGCAGTCGGAATCAGCCCCAGCATTTT. It is translated as CASSIWGSRNQPQHF.

The chain uses TRBV30 and TRBJ1-4; D call uncertain. The germline CDR1 and CDR2 sequences are GTSNPN and SVGIG (reference sequence). Deletions cut 3 bases from V and 4 bases from J, with 3 bases between. There are 11 residues in the CDR3. The CDR3 here is CAWSLNEKLFF. DNA of the CDR3: TGTGCCTGGAGCCTTAATGAAAAACTGTTTTTT.

The chain uses TRBV28 and TRBJ1-2, with a possible D match to TRBD1 (5 bases). The CDR3 has 14 residues. From germline, CDR1 is MDHEN and CDR2 SYDVKM. V lost 4 bases and J lost 3, with 12 bases in between. For the CDR3, the DNA is TGTGCCAGCAGTTCCATAGGGGCCTACTATGGCTACACCTTC. Translating gives CASSSIGAYYGYTF.

This clone has just a few counts. V usage is TRBV2 and J usage is TRBJ1-2; perhaps TRBD1 as D (5 bases). The CDR3 loop spans 16 amino acids. Per germline, CDR1 SNHLY and CDR2 FYNNEI. Trimming cost V 5 bases and J 3 bases, with 19 bases left between them. The CDR3 loop is CASSKRQPQPHYGYTF. CDR3 coding DNA: TGTGCCAGCAGTAAACGACAGCCTCAACCCCACTATGGCTACACCTTC.

The V and J genes are TRBV27 and TRBJ1-1; D ambiguous. From germline, CDR1 is MNHEY and CDR2 SMNVEV (reference sequence). V dropped 5 bases and J dropped 1 base, with 11 bases sitting between them. The length of the CDR3 is 14 residues. The CDR3 is CASSITTGNTEAFF. The CDR3, as DNA: TGTGCCAGCAGTATCACGACGGGGAACACTGAAGCTTTCTTT.

The rearrangement uses TRBV5-1 and TRBJ1-1; the D is unclear. The length of the CDR3 is 16 residues. Trimming left V 0 bases short and J 1 base short, with 13 bases between. CDR1 SGHRS and CDR2 YFSETQ come from the germline V gene. The CDR3 reads CASSLVISTRNTEAFF. CDR3 DNA: TGCGCCAGCAGCTTGGTTATATCCACGCGGAACACTGAAGCTTTCTTT.

The rearrangement joins TRBV7-9 to TRBJ1-5; D is perhaps TRBD1 (5 bases). The CDR3 consists of 14 residues. V was pared by 0 bases and J by 6 bases, with 9 bases between. The V gene's germline CDR1 is SEHNR and CDR2 FQNEAQ (reference sequence). This chain's CDR3 is CASSLAGGGQPQHF. The CDR3 nucleotides are TGTGCCAGCAGCTTAGCGGGGGGAGGTCAGCCCCAGCATTTT. Combining the CDR3 with reference TRBV7-9 and TRBJ1-5 gives the whole variable domain DTGVSQNPRHKITKRGQNVTFRCDPISEHNRLYWYRQTLGQGPEFLTYFQNEAQLEKSRLLSDRFSAERPKGSFSTLEIQRTEQGDSAMYLCASSLAGGGQPQHFGDGTRLSIL.

The rearrangement uses TRBV6-5 and TRBJ2-7; 8 bases map to TRBD1. The length of the CDR3 is 14 residues. Germline trimming cut 5 bases from V and 2 bases from J; bases unmatched to any gene: 5. CDR1 and CDR2 from the germline V gene are MNHEY and SVGAGI. CDR3 residues: CASSPRTGTYEQYF. The CDR3 DNA is TGTGCCAGCAGTCCCAGGACAGGGACCTACGAGCAGTACTTC.